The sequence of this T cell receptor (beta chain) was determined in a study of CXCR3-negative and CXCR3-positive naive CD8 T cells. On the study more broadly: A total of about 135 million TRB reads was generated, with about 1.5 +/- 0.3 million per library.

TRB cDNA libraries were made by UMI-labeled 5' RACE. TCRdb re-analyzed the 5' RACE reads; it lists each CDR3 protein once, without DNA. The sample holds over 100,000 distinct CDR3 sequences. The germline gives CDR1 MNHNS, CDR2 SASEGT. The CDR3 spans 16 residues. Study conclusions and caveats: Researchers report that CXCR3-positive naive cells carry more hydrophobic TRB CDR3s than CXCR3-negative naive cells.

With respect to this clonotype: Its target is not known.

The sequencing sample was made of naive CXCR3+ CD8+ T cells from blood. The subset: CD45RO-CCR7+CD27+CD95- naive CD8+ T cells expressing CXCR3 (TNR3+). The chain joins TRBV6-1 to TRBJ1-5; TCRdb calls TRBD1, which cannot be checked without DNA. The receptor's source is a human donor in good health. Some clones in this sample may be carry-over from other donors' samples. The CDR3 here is CASIPGTGDSNQPQHF.